This T cell receptor beta chain came from a study of graft-versus-host responses after intestinal transplantation. Turning to this clone: What it recognizes is unknown.

Produced via immunoSEQ multiplex PCR; TCRdb's table is partial and in-frame only. The sample comprises approximately 81,000 clones, about nine tenths of which are singletons, and roughly 7.3% rests with the top ten. Study-wide points: Within allografts, high graft-versus-host to host-versus-graft clonal ratios were seen among patients with graft-donor T cell macrochimerism.

Trimming took 1 base from V and 3 from J, leaving 19 bases between them. This CDR3 has 18 residues. Germline V CDR1 and CDR2: MNHNS, SASEGT. Sequencing used unstimulated CD8+ T cells sorted from spleen or lymph node cells, obtained before transplant. The origin of this receptor is a human donor who was the organ donor for an intestinal transplant. V usage is TRBV6-1 and J usage is TRBJ1-5; a weak D match, TRBD1 (5 bases). CDR3 sequence reads: CASSEGSVGAFLNQPQHF. DNA of the CDR3: TGTGCCAGCAGTGAAGGGTCCGTAGGGGCGTTTCTCAATCAGCCCCAGCATTTT.